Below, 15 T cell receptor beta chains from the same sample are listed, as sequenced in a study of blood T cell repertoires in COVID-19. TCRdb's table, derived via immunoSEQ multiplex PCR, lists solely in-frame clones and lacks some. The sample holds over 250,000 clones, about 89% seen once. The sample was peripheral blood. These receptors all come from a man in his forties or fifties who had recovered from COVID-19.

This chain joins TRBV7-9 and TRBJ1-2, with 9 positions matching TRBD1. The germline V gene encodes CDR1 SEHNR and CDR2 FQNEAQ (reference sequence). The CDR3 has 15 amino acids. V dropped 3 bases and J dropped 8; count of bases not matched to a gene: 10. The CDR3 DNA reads TGTGCCAGCAGCTTGGGACAGGGAGGATCGGAAGGCTACACCTTC. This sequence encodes CASSLGQGGSEGYTF. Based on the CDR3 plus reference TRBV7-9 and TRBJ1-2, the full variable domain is DTGVSQNPRHKITKRGQNVTFRCDPISEHNRLYWYRQTLGQGPEFLTYFQNEAQLEKSRLLSDRFSAERPKGSFSTLEIQRTEQGDSAMYLCASSLGQGGSEGYTFGSGTRLTVV.

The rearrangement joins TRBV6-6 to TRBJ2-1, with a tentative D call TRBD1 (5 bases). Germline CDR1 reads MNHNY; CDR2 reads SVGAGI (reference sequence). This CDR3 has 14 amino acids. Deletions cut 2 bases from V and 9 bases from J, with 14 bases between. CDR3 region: CASSYGATASEQFF. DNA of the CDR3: TGTGCCAGCAGTTACGGGGCGACTGCTAGTGAGCAGTTCTTC.

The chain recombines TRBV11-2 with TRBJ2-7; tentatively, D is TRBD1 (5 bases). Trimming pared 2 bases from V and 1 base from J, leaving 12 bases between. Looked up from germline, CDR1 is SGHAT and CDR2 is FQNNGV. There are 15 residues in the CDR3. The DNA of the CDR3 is TGTGCCAGCAGCTTAAACCTCGCAGGGTCCTACGAGCAGTACTTC. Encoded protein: CASSLNLAGSYEQYF.

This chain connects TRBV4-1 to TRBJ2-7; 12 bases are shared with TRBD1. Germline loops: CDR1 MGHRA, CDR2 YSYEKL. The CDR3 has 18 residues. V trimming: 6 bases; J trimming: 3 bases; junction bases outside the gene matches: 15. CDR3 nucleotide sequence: TGCGCCAGCAGACGCACGCCGGGACAGGGGGCGATCGGCTACGAGCAGTACTTC. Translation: CASRRTPGQGAIGYEQYF.

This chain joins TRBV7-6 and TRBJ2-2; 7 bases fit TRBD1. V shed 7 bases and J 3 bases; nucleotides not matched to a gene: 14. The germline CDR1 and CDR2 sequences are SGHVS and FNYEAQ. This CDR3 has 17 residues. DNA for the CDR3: TGTGCCAGCATGTTATACAGAGGGACAGTATACACCGGGGAGCTGTTTTTT. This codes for CASMLYRGTVYTGELFF.

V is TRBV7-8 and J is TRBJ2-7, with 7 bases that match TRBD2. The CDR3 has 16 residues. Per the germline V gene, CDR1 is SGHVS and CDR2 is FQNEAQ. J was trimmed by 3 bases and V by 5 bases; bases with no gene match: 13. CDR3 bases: TGTGCCAGCAGCGCCACGGGGGGACCCACCTTCTACGAGCAGTACTTC. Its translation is CASSATGGPTFYEQYF.

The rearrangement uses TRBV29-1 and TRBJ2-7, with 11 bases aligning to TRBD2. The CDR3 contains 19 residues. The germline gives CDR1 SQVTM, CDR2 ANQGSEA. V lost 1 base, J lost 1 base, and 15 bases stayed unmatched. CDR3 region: CSVEGRRTSGPLTSYEQYF. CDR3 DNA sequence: TGCAGCGTTGAAGGGAGGAGGACTAGCGGGCCTCTTACATCCTACGAGCAGTACTTC.

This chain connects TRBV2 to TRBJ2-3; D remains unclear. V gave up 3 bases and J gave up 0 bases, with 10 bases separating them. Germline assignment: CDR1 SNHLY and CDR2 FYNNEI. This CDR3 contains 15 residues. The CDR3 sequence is CASSEGFPSTDTQYF. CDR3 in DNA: TGTGCCAGCAGTGAGGGCTTCCCTAGCACAGATACGCAGTATTTT.

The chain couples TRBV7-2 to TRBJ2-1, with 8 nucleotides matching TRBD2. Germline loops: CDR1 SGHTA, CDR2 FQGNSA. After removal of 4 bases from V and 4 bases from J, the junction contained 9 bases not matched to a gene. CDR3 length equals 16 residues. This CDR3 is CASSSLSGGRYNEQFF. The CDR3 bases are TGTGCCAGCAGCTCCCTCTCGGGGGGGCGGTACAATGAGCAGTTCTTC.

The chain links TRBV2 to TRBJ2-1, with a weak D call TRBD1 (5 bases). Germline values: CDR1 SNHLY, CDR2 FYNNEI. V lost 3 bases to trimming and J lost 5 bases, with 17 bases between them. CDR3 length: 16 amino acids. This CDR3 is CASSDVGVEPDNEQFF. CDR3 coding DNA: TGTGCCAGCAGTGACGTAGGGGTAGAACCCGACAATGAGCAGTTCTTC.

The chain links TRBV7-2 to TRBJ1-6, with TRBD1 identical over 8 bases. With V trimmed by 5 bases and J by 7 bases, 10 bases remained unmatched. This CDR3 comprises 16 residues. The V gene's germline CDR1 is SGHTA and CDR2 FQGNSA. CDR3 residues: CASSPRTGSDNSPLHF. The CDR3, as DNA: TGTGCCAGCAGCCCCCGGACAGGGTCTGACAATTCACCCCTCCACTTT. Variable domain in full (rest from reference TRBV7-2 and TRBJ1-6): GAGVSQSPSNKVTEKGKDVELRCDPISGHTALYWYRQSLGQGLEFLIYFQGNSAPDKSGLPSDRFSAERTGGSVSTLTIQRTQQEDSAVYLCASSPRTGSDNSPLHFGNGTRLTVT.

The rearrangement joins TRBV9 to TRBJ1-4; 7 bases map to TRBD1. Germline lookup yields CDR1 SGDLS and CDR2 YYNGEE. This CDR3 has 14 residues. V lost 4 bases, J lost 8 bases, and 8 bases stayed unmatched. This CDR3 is CASSRRGTGEKLFF. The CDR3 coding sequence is TGTGCCAGCAGCCGCAGGGGGACGGGAGAAAAACTGTTTTTT.

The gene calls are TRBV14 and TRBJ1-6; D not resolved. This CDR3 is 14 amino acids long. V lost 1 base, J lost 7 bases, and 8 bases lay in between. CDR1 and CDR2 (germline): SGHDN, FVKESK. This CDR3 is CASSQVARNSPLHF. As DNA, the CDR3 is TGTGCCAGCAGCCAAGTTGCCAGGAATTCACCCCTCCACTTT.

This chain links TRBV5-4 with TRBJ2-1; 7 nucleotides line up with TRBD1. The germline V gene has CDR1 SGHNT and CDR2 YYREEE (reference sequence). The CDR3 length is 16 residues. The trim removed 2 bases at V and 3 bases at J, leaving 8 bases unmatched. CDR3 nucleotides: TGTGCCAGCAGCTTACCGGGACAGCCGATCTACAATGAGCAGTTCTTC. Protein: CASSLPGQPIYNEQFF. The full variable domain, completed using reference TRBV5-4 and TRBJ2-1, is ETGVTQSPTHLIKTRGQQVTLRCSSQSGHNTVSWYQQALGQGPQFIFQYYREEENGRGNFPPRFSGLQFPNYSSELNVNALELDDSALYLCASSLPGQPIYNEQFFGPGTRLTVL.

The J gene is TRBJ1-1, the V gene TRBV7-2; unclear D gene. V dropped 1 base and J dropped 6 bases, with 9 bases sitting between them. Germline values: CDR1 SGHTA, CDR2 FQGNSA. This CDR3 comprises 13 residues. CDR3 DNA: TGTGCCAGCAGCTTAGGCCAGGTTTCTGAAGCTTTCTTT. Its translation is CASSLGQVSEAFF.